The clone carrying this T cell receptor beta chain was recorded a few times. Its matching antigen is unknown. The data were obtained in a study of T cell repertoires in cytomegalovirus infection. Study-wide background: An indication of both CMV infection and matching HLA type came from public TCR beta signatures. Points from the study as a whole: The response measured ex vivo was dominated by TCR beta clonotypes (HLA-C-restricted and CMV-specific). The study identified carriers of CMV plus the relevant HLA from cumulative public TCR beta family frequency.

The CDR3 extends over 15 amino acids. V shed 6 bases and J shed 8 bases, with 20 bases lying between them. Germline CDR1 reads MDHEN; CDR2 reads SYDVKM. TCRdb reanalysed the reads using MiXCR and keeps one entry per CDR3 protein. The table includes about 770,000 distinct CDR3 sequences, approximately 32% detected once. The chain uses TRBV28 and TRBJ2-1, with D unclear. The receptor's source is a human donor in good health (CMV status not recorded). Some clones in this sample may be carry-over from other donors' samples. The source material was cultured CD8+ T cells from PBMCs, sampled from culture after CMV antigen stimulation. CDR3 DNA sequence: TGTGCCAGCAGCCCAGAATTGATCGGCCTTTATGAGCAGTTCTTC. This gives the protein CASSPELIGLYEQFF.